The clone carrying this TCR beta chain was counted between two and nine times. The data were taken from a study of CD8 T cells in Susac syndrome. The RNA input was roughly 0.45 to 1 ug, and it was reverse transcribed with random hexamers. Amplification of TCR beta CDR3 used immunoSEQ multiplex PCR across 54 Vbeta and 13 Jbeta. TCRdb redid the calling of the immunoSEQ multiplex PCR reads with MiXCR, one entry per CDR3 protein. The sample has approximately 75,000 distinct CDR3 sequences, 95% seen once. V shed 4 bases, J shed 5 bases, and the junction held 8 bases outside the gene matches. This CDR3 has 16 residues. The V gene's germline CDR1 is SGHRS and CDR2 YFSETQ.

This receptor was obtained from a human donor in good health. Specimen: CD8+ T cells from PBMCs. This chain uses TRBV5-1 with TRBJ2-1, with 11 nucleotides matching TRBD2. The DNA of the CDR3 is TGCGCCAGCAGCCGTAGCGGGGGGGCGGTCGACAATGAGCAGTTCTTC. As protein: CASSRSGGAVDNEQFF.